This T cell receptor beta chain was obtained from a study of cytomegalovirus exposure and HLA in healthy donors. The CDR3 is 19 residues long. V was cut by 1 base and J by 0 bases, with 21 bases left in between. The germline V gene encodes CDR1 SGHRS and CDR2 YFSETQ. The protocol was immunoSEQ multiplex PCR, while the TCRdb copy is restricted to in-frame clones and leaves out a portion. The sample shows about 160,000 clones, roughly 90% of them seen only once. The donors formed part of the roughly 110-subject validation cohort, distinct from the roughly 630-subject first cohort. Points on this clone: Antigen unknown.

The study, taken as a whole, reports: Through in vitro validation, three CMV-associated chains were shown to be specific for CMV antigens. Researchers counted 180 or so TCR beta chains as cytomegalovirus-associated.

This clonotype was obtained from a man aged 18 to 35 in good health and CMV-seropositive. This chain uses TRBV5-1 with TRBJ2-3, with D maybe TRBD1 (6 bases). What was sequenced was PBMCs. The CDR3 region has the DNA TGCGCCAGCAGCTTGTTGGCACGAAAAGAGGGGGTTAGCACAGATACGCAGTATTTT. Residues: CASSLLARKEGVSTDTQYF.